The 20 T cell receptor beta chains in this list originate from one sample, sequenced in a study of blood T cells in healthy people across ages. The second PCR ran about 6 to 12 cycles with a sample-barcoded 5' primer and J-beta primers. TCRdb re-called the 5' RACE reads through MiXCR, storing one row per CDR3 protein. This sample yields some 1.5 million distinct CDR3 sequences, of which roughly 27% are seen a single time; 7% to 9% belongs to the top ten. Sequences were obtained from blood. The receptors originated from a woman between 25 and 40 years old in good health.

The chain joins TRBV6-2 or TRBV6-3 to TRBJ2-1; D remains unclear. Germline loops: CDR1 MNHEY, CDR2 SVGEGT. This CDR3 region has 16 residues. The V gene lost 2 bases and the J gene lost 3 bases, with 14 bases spanning the gap. The CDR3 here is CASSYPSSTLYNEQFF. DNA for the CDR3: TGTGCCAGCAGTTACCCCAGCTCCACTCTCTACAATGAGCAGTTCTTC.

This clonotype showed up just a few times. This rearrangement joins TRBV27 to TRBJ2-3; D is possibly TRBD2 (6 bases). Looked up from germline, CDR1 is MNHEY and CDR2 is SMNVEV (reference sequence). The CDR3 has 15 residues. V was shortened by 3 bases and J by 0 bases, with 10 bases between the two germline ends. The CDR3 sequence is CASSLEGWSTDTQYF. For the CDR3, the DNA is TGTGCCAGCAGTTTGGAGGGATGGAGCACAGATACGCAGTATTTT.

There are many counts of this clonotype. The chain links TRBV20-1 to TRBJ2-7, with a tentative D call TRBD2 (5 bases). The V end lost 5 bases, the J end lost 5 bases, and 13 bases lay between the germline ends. This CDR3 region has 12 residues. Germline lookup yields CDR1 DFQATT and CDR2 SNEGSKA (reference sequence). The CDR3 sequence: CSAALRGHEQYF. The CDR3 nucleotides read TGCAGTGCTGCCCTGCGAGGGCACGAGCAGTACTTC.

The CDR3 region has the DNA TGTGCCAGCCGGGCCGAAGAGAGGGGGGATCCCGGTGAGCAGTTCTTC. Translated, it gives CASRAEERGDPGEQFF. The rearrangement uses TRBV5-6 and TRBJ2-1, with D perhaps being TRBD1 or TRBD2 (6 bases each). V lost 7 bases and J 9 bases, leaving 26 bases between the germline ends. Germline V gene sequence: CDR1 SGHDT, CDR2 YYEEEE. This CDR3 has 16 amino acids.

Regarding this clonotype: It may be a read error: a sequence one base away is much more abundant. J is TRBJ2-1 and V is TRBV29-1; possibly TRBD2 for D (5 bases). This CDR3 has 12 residues. V was trimmed by 6 bases and J by 10 bases, leaving 16 bases between them. Germline V gene data show CDR1 as SQVTM and CDR2 as ANQGSEA. The CDR3 DNA is TGCAGCGTCGGAGCGGAACCGTACGAGCAGTTCTTC. Residues: CSVGAEPYEQFF.

The V and J genes are TRBV11-2 and TRBJ1-2, with 7 bases that match TRBD1. The CDR3 is made up of 15 amino acids. J gave up 7 bases and V 5 bases, and 13 bases lay outside the gene matches. Germline lookup yields CDR1 SGHAT and CDR2 FQNNGV. The CDR3 loop is CASSGPGQQFPGYTF. The CDR3 DNA sequence: TGTGCCAGCAGCGGACCGGGACAGCAATTTCCTGGCTACACCTTC.

The chain is built from TRBV14 and TRBJ2-7; the match to TRBD2 covers 8 bases. Germline trimming cut 4 bases from V and 6 bases from J; bases unmatched to any gene: 8. This CDR3 contains 14 residues. Germline V gives CDR1 SGHDN, CDR2 FVKESK. The chain's CDR3 is CASSRTGGGSEQYF. The CDR3 DNA follows: TGTGCCAGCAGCCGAACGGGGGGGGGGAGCGAGCAGTACTTC.

The chain joins TRBV2 to TRBJ1-5; D remains ambiguous. CDR3 length: 15 amino acids. V was trimmed by 4 bases and J by 4 bases, leaving 14 bases between them. The germline V gene encodes CDR1 SNHLY and CDR2 FYNNEI. In nucleotides, the CDR3 is TGTGCCAGCAGTGGAGATGGGGTTGGTAATCAGCCCCAGCATTTT. As protein: CASSGDGVGNQPQHF.

This clonotype was seen more than once but under ten times. The CDR3 DNA is TGTGCCAGCGGGGAAGGGATAGGAGCCCTCAGCAATGAGCAGTTCTTC. Translating it yields CASGEGIGALSNEQFF. V and J are TRBV13 and TRBJ2-1; no clear D gene. This CDR3 region has 16 residues. Germline CDR1 is PRHDT and CDR2 is FYEKMQ (reference sequence). The V gene lost 8 bases and the J gene lost 6 bases, with 23 bases spanning the gap.

The chain recombines TRBV30 with TRBJ2-7; TRBD2 is a possible D gene (5 bases). The CDR3 totals 14 residues. Trimming removed 7 bases from V and 7 bases from J, with 23 bases in between. Germline V gives CDR1 GTSNPN, CDR2 SVGIG (reference sequence). CDR3 DNA: TGTGCCTATGACGCCAATACGGGGTTCAATGAGCAGTACTTC. Translated, it gives CAYDANTGFNEQYF. Variable domain in full (rest from reference TRBV30 and TRBJ2-7): SQTIHQWPATLVQPVGSPLSLECTVEGTSNPNLYWYRQAAGRGLQLLFYSVGIGQISSEVPQNLSASRPQDRQFILSSKKLLLSDSGFYLCAYDANTGFNEQYFGPGTRLTVT.

In the case of this clonotype: The junction does not match germline at one end; this may be a read error. The V and J genes are TRBV12-3 or TRBV12-4 and TRBJ2-3; D perhaps matches TRBD1 (5 bases). This CDR3 contains 13 residues. In DNA, the CDR3 is TGTGCCAGCAGTTTAGGGGGCACAGATACGCAGGATTTT. Protein product: CASSLGGTDTQDF.

Of note for this clonotype: It may be a read error: a sequence one base away is much more abundant. The V and J genes are TRBV20-1 and TRBJ2-1; perhaps TRBD1 as D (6 bases). Germline assignment: CDR1 DFQATT and CDR2 SNEGSKA (reference sequence). This CDR3 has 15 amino acids. CDR3 nucleotides: TGCAGTGCTGGGAAGGGACACCATCACGGCAATGGGCAGTTCTTC. Translating it yields CSAGKGHHHGNGQFF.

This clonotype appeared many times. The chain joins TRBV7-2 to TRBJ2-5; TRBD2 aligns across 8 bases. CDR1 is SGHTA and CDR2 is FQGNSA in the germline V gene. The J segment lost 5 bases and the V segment lost 2 bases, leaving 4 bases of the junction unmatched. The CDR3 loop spans 14 amino acids. The CDR3 here is CASSLQRGRETQYF. CDR3 nucleotides: TGTGCCAGCAGCTTACAGCGGGGGAGGGAGACCCAGTACTTC.

This CDR3 reads CASSPQLDGEQFF. The CDR3 DNA sequence: TGTGCCAGCAGCCCCCAACTCGACGGTGAGCAGTTCTTC. This sequence joins TRBV11-2 and TRBJ2-1; D call uncertain. The CDR3 spans 13 residues. CDR1 and CDR2 from the germline V gene are SGHAT and FQNNGV. The germline V and J ends were trimmed by 5 bases and 9 bases, with 14 bases remaining between them. The variable domain in full, with the rest retrieved from reference TRBV11-2 and TRBJ2-1, is EAGVAQSPRYKIIEKRQSVAFWCNPISGHATLYWYQQILGQGPKLLIQFQNNGVVDDSQLPKDRFSAERLKGVDSTLKIQPAKLEDSAVYLCASSPQLDGEQFFGPGTRLTVL.

The V gene is TRBV5-1, the J gene TRBJ1-6; D possibly corresponds to TRBD1 (6 bases). Germline V gives CDR1 SGHRS, CDR2 YFSETQ. This CDR3 comprises 15 residues. V lost 0 bases and J 7 bases, leaving 11 bases between the germline ends. Here the CDR3 DNA reads TGCGCCAGCAGCTTGGACAGGGCTAAAAATTCACCCCTCCACTTT. Translating gives CASSLDRAKNSPLHF.

The chain links TRBV7-9 to TRBJ1-4; D unresolved. CDR3 length equals 14 residues. From germline, CDR1 is SEHNR and CDR2 FQNEAQ (reference sequence). With 6 bases removed from V and 8 bases from J, the gap between germline ends came to 16 bases. The CDR3 spells CASRRSPGGEKLFF. As DNA, the CDR3 is TGTGCCAGCAGAAGGTCCCCCGGAGGGGAAAAACTGTTTTTT.

The J gene is TRBJ2-1, the V gene TRBV19; TRBD2 is a possible D gene (7 bases). V was cut by 4 bases and J by 8 bases, with 18 bases left in between. The CDR3 sequence is 15 residues long. Germline CDR1 is LNHDA and CDR2 is SQIVND (reference sequence). The CDR3 DNA is TGTGCCAGTAGTAGGGGACATGGGAGGGAATATGAGCAGTTCTTC. Translation: CASSRGHGREYEQFF.

As to this clonotype: Relative to the germline gene, one junction end is altered; a read error may explain this. The chain uses TRBV12-5 and TRBJ2-7; D not certain. Germline assignment: CDR1 LGHNT and CDR2 FRNRAP. This CDR3 spans 11 amino acids. The CDR3 DNA sequence: TGTGCTAGTGGTTTGTCGGGCGAGGAGTACTTC. Translation: CASGLSGEEYF.

This clonotype showed up just a few times. This rearrangement joins TRBV5-1 to TRBJ2-3; no reliable D call. CDR3 length: 14 amino acids. The V end lost 6 bases, the J end lost 0 bases, and 11 bases lay between the germline ends. Germline CDR1 is SGHRS and CDR2 is YFSETQ. CDR3 loop: CASTPDPSTDTQYF. CDR3 bases: TGCGCCAGCACTCCGGACCCCAGCACAGATACGCAGTATTTT. The whole variable domain, remainder taken from reference TRBV5-1 and TRBJ2-3, is KAGVTQTPRYLIKTRGQQVTLSCSPISGHRSVSWYQQTPGQGLQFLFEYFSETQRNKGNFPGRFSGRQFSNSRSEMNVSTLELGDSALYLCASTPDPSTDTQYFGPGTRLTVL.

DNA of the CDR3: TGTGCCAGCAGTTTTCGTCAAGGGGTCCACAATGAGCAGTTCTTC. This gives the protein CASSFRQGVHNEQFF. V gene TRBV12-3 or TRBV12-4 combines with J gene TRBJ2-1, with D maybe TRBD1 (5 bases). V was clipped by 3 bases and J by 5 bases, with 14 bases between them. The length of the CDR3 is 15 residues.